Listed here is a single T cell receptor beta chain. The table lists this clonotype with a few counts. This receptor's antigen is unknown. Base qualities are not recorded, but no much larger clone differs from it by a single base. The CDR1 and CDR2 encoded by the germline V gene are MNHEY and SVGAGI. There are 14 amino acids in the CDR3, from cysteine to phenylalanine inclusive. The entry retains the CDR3 DNA only, 42 bases that are in frame from base 1. V loses 4 bases of germline sequence and J loses 10 bases, and the interval between the two ends is 17 bases. Libraries were made using 5' RACE. Sequencing used an Illumina HiSeq 2500. A second PCR of roughly 6 to 11 cycles was run with a J-beta primer mix and a sample-barcoded 5' primer. A template-switch 5' adaptor carrying 12 random nucleotides introduced a unique molecular identifier onto each TCR beta cDNA molecule. Each sample yielded at least 2.5 million CDR3-containing paired-end reads. First-strand cDNA was synthesized from all RNA with the Mint cDNA synthesis kit, primed by a TRBC-specific oligonucleotide. Following uracil-DNA glycosylase treatment, a first 18-cycle PCR with universal primers M1SS and BC2_uni_R was performed on all cDNA. As for the authors' bioinformatics: For normalization, 1 million high-quality reads, each with a distinct molecular identifier, were randomly selected from each sample. Reads sharing molecular identifiers were discarded rather than binned into consensus sequences. MiTCR, set to a Q25 quality threshold and the strictest error-elimination algorithm, was used for CDR3 identification, clonotype clustering and error correction. Lower-bound total TCR beta diversity was estimated with a nonparametric unseen species model using Euler transformation. The public reads were quality trimmed at Q25 with fastp and then assembled into clones with MiXCR by TCRdb, keeping productive beta chains. For every CDR3 protein sequence, its rows merge into one entry that carries the most common genes and DNA. The V and J calls here are based on TCRdb, not the publication. The sample records about 1.8 million distinct CDR3 sequences, roughly 50% of which are singletons. The ten biggest clones cover 2% to 2.5% of the sample.

Donors were around 37 systemically healthy Caucasian individuals from Russia aged roughly 6 to 100 years. Around 10 milliliters of peripheral blood were collected from each donor into EDTA-treated Vacutainer tubes. PBMCs were isolated by Ficoll-Paque density-gradient centrifugation, with at least 7 million obtained per sample. Trizol reagent was used to extract total RNA from PBMCs, with at least 5.5 micrograms per sample. Naive CD45RAhigh/CD27high T cell percentages were measured by flow cytometry on a PBMC aliquot from every donor. The data derive from a study of blood T cells in healthy people across ages (dated by TCRdb to between 2015 and 2017). Concerning the study at large: Template switching captured roughly one uniquely barcoded TCR beta cDNA molecule per two T cells in model experiments. To track age-related changes in TCR beta repertoire diversity, the study relied on deep sequencing normalized with unique cDNA molecular identifiers. Four age groups were formed from the donors: young (average approximately 15 years), middle-aged (approximately 39), aged (roughly 58) and long-lived (about 75). To avoid experimental bias, donors of different ages were spread randomly across the sequencing lanes. For two donors (one aged 18 to 30 and one aged 80 or older), the study analyzed two additional independent replicas of 1 million unique cDNA reads from the same blood draw.

Beyond this particular receptor, the publication reports: Observed TCR beta diversity correlated strongly with the percentage of naive T cells measured by flow cytometry. Conclusive comparison of naive and antigen-experienced compartments was prevented by the profiling of bulk unsorted PBMCs. The CMV infection status of donors was not known, potentially confounding age-related changes in expanded clonotypes. Compared with the aged group, more naive CD4+ T cells, fewer expanded clones and increased TCR diversity were shown by the long-lived group, suggesting age selection. Estimates of total diversity based on one million sequenced T cells were regarded as lower bounds and as underestimates. Observed TCR beta diversity per million T cells fell roughly linearly with age, and a significant reduction was already apparent by age about 43.

The receptor chain draws on TRBV6-5 and TRBJ2-1, with a weak D call of TRBD2 (6 bases match). The clonotype originates from a woman in her forties in good health. Sequences were obtained from blood. The CDR3 protein sequence reads: CASSSAGTATEQFF. The DNA sequence is as follows: TGTGCCAGCAGTTCGGCAGGGACTGCAACCGAGCAGTTCTTC.